This TCR beta chain derives from a study of CD8+CD57+ T cells in acquired aplastic anemia. The overall study: An average of roughly 2.9 ug of DNA was obtained from sorted CD4+ and CD8+ cells.

All patients picked for sequencing had shown, by flow cytometry, an expansion of CD8+CD57+ cells. Patients, without exception, had severe acquired aplastic anemia. Using genomic DNA as the template, TCR beta VDJ and CDR3 profiling was carried out. One entry per CDR3 protein results from TCRdb running MiXCR on the reads. The sample has 160,000 or so distinct CDR3 sequences; over 70% are singletons. Regarding the study as a whole: In CD8+ cells, Simpson's diversity showed no significant difference between patients and controls. Patients and controls had in common 25 to 30 CD8+ CDR3 sequences.

About this clonotype itself: No antigen is known for it.

This CDR3 spans 15 amino acids. Trimming shortened V by 5 bases and J by 5 bases, and 19 bases separated the two germline ends. From germline, CDR1 is SGHTA and CDR2 FQGNSA. The source material was sorted CD4+, CD8+, or CD8+CD57+ T cells (not recorded which) from PBMCs. V usage is TRBV7-2 and J usage is TRBJ2-7; D may be TRBD1 or TRBD2 (5 bases each). The sequence came from a human donor with aplastic anemia. CDR3 sequence: CASSPYWGFENEQYF. CDR3 coding DNA: TGTGCCAGCAGCCCGTATTGGGGGTTCGAGAACGAGCAGTACTTC.